The 8 T cell receptor beta chains reported below all come from one sample, sequenced in a study of shared clonotypes between healthy human individuals. The assay was immunoSEQ multiplex PCR, and TCRdb's table has in-frame clones only and misses some. The sample shows some 2,000,000 clones, 95% of them seen only once. Sequenced sample: naive CD4+ T cells sorted from blood. Subset denoted: CD45RA+ positively selected. These receptors were obtained from a young man in good health.

The CDR3 spells CASTLAGGPGNEQFF. CDR3 DNA sequence: TGCGCCAGCACCCTAGCGGGAGGGCCGGGAAATGAGCAGTTCTTC. The genes are TRBV10-2 and TRBJ2-1; TRBD2 matches at 12 bases. Trimming at V came to 7 bases and at J to 7 bases, leaving 8 bases not matched to a gene. The germline CDR1 and CDR2 sequences are WSHSY and SAAADI. The CDR3 consists of 15 residues.

This chain joins TRBV7-2 and TRBJ2-1; TRBD2 aligns across 14 bases. CDR3 length: 15 residues. With 4 bases clipped from V and 7 bases from J, the junction kept 3 bases outside the gene matches. Per germline, CDR1 SGHTA and CDR2 FQGNSA. This CDR3 reads CASSWGLAGENEQFF. CDR3 nucleotides: TGTGCCAGCAGCTGGGGACTAGCGGGAGAGAATGAGCAGTTCTTC.

The chain links TRBV18 to TRBJ1-2; 8 bases map to TRBD1. Unmatched junction bases numbered 7, after V lost 3 bases and J lost 4 bases. The CDR3 totals 15 residues. From germline, CDR1 is KGHSH and CDR2 LQKENI. The CDR3 sequence: CASSPPRGPIYGYTF. DNA for the CDR3: TGTGCCAGCTCACCTCCCAGGGGGCCTATCTATGGCTACACCTTC.

The chain has TRBV5-1 and TRBJ2-3; 8 bases match TRBD1. The V segment lost 2 bases and the J segment 1 base; nucleotides outside the gene matches: 6. Germline V CDR1 and CDR2: SGHRS, YFSETQ. CDR3 size: 16 residues. The DNA of the CDR3 is TGCGCCAGCAGCTTTACTGCGGGACAGGGCACAGATACGCAGTATTTT. It specifies CASSFTAGQGTDTQYF.

The V and J genes are TRBV11-2 and TRBJ2-7, with D possibly being TRBD1 (6 bases). This CDR3 is built from 15 residues. CDR1 is SGHAT and CDR2 is FQNNGV in the germline V gene. The V end lost 1 base, the J end lost 2 bases, and 12 bases lay between the germline ends. The CDR3 region has the DNA TGTGCCAGCAGCTTAGTCAGGGGCAGGACCTACGAGCAGTACTTC. As protein: CASSLVRGRTYEQYF.

In the case of this clone: Relative to the germline gene, one junction end is altered; a read error may explain this. The CDR3 DNA follows: TGTGCCAGCAGTGAACCGGGGACAGCCCGATTC. Protein: CASSEPGTARF. The rearrangement uses TRBV2 and TRBJ2-7; 7 bases fit TRBD1. CDR3 size: 11 residues. Germline V gives CDR1 SNHLY, CDR2 FYNNEI. The full variable domain, completed using reference TRBV2 and TRBJ2-7, is EPEVTQTPSHQVTQMGQEVILRCVPISNHLYFYWYRQILGQKVEFLVSFYNNEISEKSEIFDDQFSVERPDGSNFTLKIRSTKLEDSAMYFCASSEPGTARFGPGTRLTVT.

J is TRBJ2-3 and V is TRBV7-2, with D unresolved. Per the germline V gene, CDR1 is SGHTA and CDR2 is FQGNSA. V was trimmed by 6 bases and J by 4 bases, leaving 11 bases between them. This CDR3 has 13 residues. The DNA of the CDR3 is TGTGCCAGCAGTTCCACCTGGGCAGATACGCAGTATTTT. As protein: CASSSTWADTQYF.

CDR3 DNA sequence: TGTGCCAGCTCACCACCGGGACTAGCGGACATTCAGTACTTC. Translating it yields CASSPPGLADIQYF. The chain is built from TRBV18 and TRBJ2-4; 11 nucleotides agree with TRBD2. The CDR3 totals 14 residues. Trimming took 0 bases from V and 8 from J; bases not matched to a gene: 0. The germline V gene has CDR1 KGHSH and CDR2 LQKENI.